The rows below give T cell receptor beta chains drawn from one sample of a study of blood T cell repertoires in COVID-19. The method was immunoSEQ multiplex PCR; TCRdb's version includes in-frame clones alone and lacks a portion of them. This table has around 320,000 clones, roughly nine tenths appearing once. Sequenced: peripheral blood. These receptor sequences come from a man between 18 and 29 years old with active or convalescent COVID-19. The CDR3 runs from the conserved cysteine through the conserved F or W. A D gene is named only where the DNA matches it firmly. Not every row has a clone size; where given, it reads once, few, many or a size class.

d_call | j_call | clone_size | v_call | cdr3_nt | cdr3_aa
TRBD1 | TRBJ1-4 | - | TRBV19 | TGTGCCAGCAAGACAGGGGGCGAAAAACTGTTTTTT | CASKTGGEKLFF
TRBD1 | TRBJ2-3 | - | TRBV28 | TGTGCCTCCAGACAGGGTTTTAATACGCAGTATTTT | CASRQGFNTQYF
- | TRBJ1-2 | - | TRBV4-1 | TGCGCCAGCAGCCAAAGACAGATGTATGGCTACACCTTC | CASSQRQMYGYTF
- | TRBJ1-1 | few | TRBV15 | TGTGCCACCAGCAGAGACGGTGACAGGCTCGGCACTGAAGCTTTCTTT | CATSRDGDRLGTEAFF
TRBD1 | TRBJ1-1 | - | TRBV29-1 | TGCAGCGTTGCGTATTCGGGACAGTTTAAAACTGAAGCTTTCTTT | CSVAYSGQFKTEAFF
- | TRBJ2-7 | - | TRBV5-8 | TGTGCCAGCAGCTTGAGGTCGGGCGAGCAGTACTTC | CASSLRSGEQYF
TRBD1 | TRBJ1-2 | - | TRBV6-6 | TGTGCCAGCAGTGGCGGACAGGGGGCGGTCGGCTACACCTTC | CASSGGQGAVGYTF
- | TRBJ2-7 | - | TRBV5-8 | TGTGCCAGCAGCTTGGAGTGGGGCTCGGGCGAGCAGTACTTC | CASSLEWGSGEQYF
TRBD2 | TRBJ2-3 | - | TRBV7-6 | TGTGCCAGCAGCCTGCGACTTCCGGGACTAGCGGGAGGGACAGATACGCAGTATTTT | CASSLRLPGLAGGTDTQYF
- | TRBJ2-7 | - | TRBV3-1/TRBV3-2 | TGTGCCAGCAGCCAAGCTAGCTACGAGCAGTACTTC | CASSQASYEQYF
- | TRBJ1-2 | - | TRBV19 | TGTGCCAGTAGTATTCTTTCCGATAGTTTCTATGGCTACACCTTC | CASSILSDSFYGYTF
TRBD2 | TRBJ2-7 | - | TRBV27 | TGTGCCAGCAGCCAAACAGCGGGAGGACACGAGCAGTACTTC | CASSQTAGGHEQYF
TRBD2 | TRBJ2-7 | - | TRBV5-4 | TGTGCCAGCAGCTCAAAACTAGCGGGGGCAAGGGAGCAGTACTTC | CASSSKLAGAREQYF
- | TRBJ1-5 | - | TRBV19 | TGTGCCAGTAGTATGGGGCAGGAAAGTCAGCCCCAGCATTTT | CASSMGQESQPQHF
- | TRBJ1-5 | - | TRBV2 | TGTGCCAGCAGTCCCCGACAGTATCAGCCCCAGCATTTT | CASSPRQYQPQHF
TRBD1 | TRBJ2-1 | - | TRBV7-3 | TGTGCCAGCAGCCCACGTTCGGGACAGCGAACCTACAATGAGCAGTTCTTC | CASSPRSGQRTYNEQFF
TRBD1 | TRBJ1-2 | - | TRBV5-1 | TGCGCCAGCAGGATCGGTACAGGGGGAAATGGCTACACCTTC | CASRIGTGGNGYTF
- | TRBJ2-3 | - | TRBV6-6 | TGTGCCAGCAGTACTAGCCCAGATACGCAGTATTTT | CASSTSPDTQYF
TRBD2 | TRBJ2-1 | - | TRBV11-2 | TGTGCCAGCAGCTCCTTAGCGGGAGTGTCTTCAGGGGAGCAGTTCTTC | CASSSLAGVSSGEQFF
TRBD2 | TRBJ2-3 | - | TRBV7-7 | TGTGCCAGCAGTCGGGACTACGGGATCACAGATACGCAGTATTTT | CASSRDYGITDTQYF
- | TRBJ2-7 | - | TRBV27 | TGTGCCAGCAGTCCGGGACAAAGCTCCTACGAGCAGTACTTC | CASSPGQSSYEQYF
TRBD2 | TRBJ2-1 | - | TRBV9 | TGTGCCAGCAGCCCGGGACTAGCGGTTCAGTTCTTC | CASSPGLAVQFF
- | TRBJ2-1 | - | TRBV11-2 | TGTGCCAGCAGCTTAGATCTAGGCTCCCGCTCCTACAATGAGCAGTTCTTC | CASSLDLGSRSYNEQFF
TRBD1 | TRBJ2-7 | - | TRBV18 | TGTGCCAGCTCTCTCCCGGGACAGAGGACTCGCGAGCAGTACTTC | CASSLPGQRTREQYF
TRBD2 | TRBJ2-2 | - | TRBV7-9 | TGTGCCAGCAGCCCCAGGGCAGCGGGAGGTAACGGGGAGCTGTTTTTT | CASSPRAAGGNGELFF
TRBD1 | TRBJ2-2 | - | TRBV2 | TGTGCCAGCAGTAGACAGGGGGGGAACACCGGGGAGCTGTTTTTT | CASSRQGGNTGELFF
TRBD1 | TRBJ2-5 | few | TRBV29-1 | TGCAGCGTCGGACAGGGGGGGGAAGAGACCCAGTACTTC | CSVGQGGEETQYF
TRBD1 | TRBJ2-7 | - | TRBV25-1 | TGTGCCAGCAGTGAATTCGGGACAGGGGCCAAGCAGTACTTC | CASSEFGTGAKQYF
- | TRBJ1-4 | - | TRBV6-5 | TGTGCCAGCAGTTACTCTGTTGCGGGGAATGAAAAACTGTTTTTT | CASSYSVAGNEKLFF
TRBD1 | TRBJ2-3 | - | TRBV5-1 | TGCGCCAGCAGCTTGGAGGCAGGGGGCAGGGCAGATACGCAGTATTTT | CASSLEAGGRADTQYF
- | TRBJ1-1 | - | TRBV18 | TGTGCCAGCTCGCAGGGGATATCGAGGGGCACTGAAGCTTTCTTT | CASSQGISRGTEAFF
TRBD1 | TRBJ1-4 | - | TRBV6-1 | TGTGCCAGCAGTGAAGTAGCAGGGGGGAATGAAAAACTGTTTTTT | CASSEVAGGNEKLFF
- | TRBJ2-6 | - | TRBV28 | TGTGCCAGCAGTTTATCCCCCTCAGCGCAGGGGGCCAACGTCCTGACTTTC | CASSLSPSAQGANVLTF
- | TRBJ1-1 | - | TRBV10-3 | TGTGCCACCAGGGAAGACGGAACGCCAGGGACTGAAGCTTTCTTT | CATREDGTPGTEAFF
TRBD1 | TRBJ2-5 | - | TRBV25-1 | TGTGCCAGCAGTGAATATAAGCGGCAGGGGGCTGGAGAGACCCAGTACTTC | CASSEYKRQGAGETQYF
TRBD1 | TRBJ1-2 | - | TRBV12-3/TRBV12-4 | TGTGCCAGCAGGCCAACAGGGGGCAGTGGCTACACCTTC | CASRPTGGSGYTF
TRBD1 | TRBJ1-1 | - | TRBV28 | TGTGCCAGCAGACAGGGGCGCGGAAACACTGAAGCTTTCTTT | CASRQGRGNTEAFF
- | TRBJ2-7 | - | TRBV28 | TGTGCCAGCAGTTTCCCAGGGATTATCTACGAGCAGTACTTC | CASSFPGIIYEQYF
TRBD2 | TRBJ2-7 | - | TRBV9 | TGTGCCAGCAGCGTTCCCCCAGCTAGCGGGGCCTCCTACGAGCAGTACTTC | CASSVPPASGASYEQYF
- | TRBJ1-2 | - | TRBV27 | TGTGCCAGCAGTTTTGACACAAACTATGGCTACACCTTC | CASSFDTNYGYTF
TRBD1 | TRBJ1-2 | once | TRBV7-9 | TGTGCCAGCAGCAACCGGGACAGGGGGCTTCGGTGGGGCTACACCTTC | CASSNRDRGLRWGYTF
TRBD2 | TRBJ2-3 | - | TRBV11-2 | TGTGCCAGCAGCGCCGCCGGGGGGGCAGATACGCAGTATTTT | CASSAAGGADTQYF
TRBD2 | TRBJ2-7 | - | TRBV18 | TGTGCCAGCTCACCCCTTGGAGCGGGATCCTACGAGCAGTACTTC | CASSPLGAGSYEQYF
- | TRBJ1-4 | - | TRBV27 | TGTGCCAGCAGTTTGTTCGGAACTAATGAAAAACTGTTTTTT | CASSLFGTNEKLFF
- | TRBJ2-5 | - | TRBV6-1 | TGTGCCAGCAGTGAAGGAGGGTCACCGGGGTTGGAGACCCAGTACTTC | CASSEGGSPGLETQYF
- | TRBJ1-1 | - | TRBV6-4 | TGTGCCAGCAGTGAGGATCGGGGTACTGAAGCTTTCTTT | CASSEDRGTEAFF
- | TRBJ2-1 | - | TRBV4-3 | TGCGCCAGCAGCCAAATGTCCTTCTCCTACAATGAGCAGTTCTTC | CASSQMSFSYNEQFF
TRBD1 | TRBJ2-7 | few | TRBV27 | TGTGCCAGCAGTCGCCGTCCGGGACAGGGCATCTACGAGCAGTACTTC | CASSRRPGQGIYEQYF
- | TRBJ1-2 | - | TRBV2 | TGTGCCAGCGGGGGGGGGCGGTATGGCTACACCTTC | CASGGGRYGYTF
TRBD1 | TRBJ1-2 | - | TRBV3-1/TRBV3-2 | TGTGCCAGCAGCTTTGGGACAGGGACGGCCAACTATGGCTACACCTTC | CASSFGTGTANYGYTF
- | TRBJ2-3 | - | TRBV4-1 | TGCGCCAGCAGCCAAGAAGGTGGGCTAGCGAGGACAGATACGCAGTATTTT | CASSQEGGLARTDTQYF
- | TRBJ2-7 | - | TRBV6-6 | TGTGCCACCGGAAGGGGAACTAGCTTGTTCGAGCAGTACTTC | CATGRGTSLFEQYF
- | TRBJ1-4 | - | TRBV3-1/TRBV3-2 | TGTGCCAGCAGCCAATTCCGTGCAGCAACTAATGAAAAACTGTTTTTT | CASSQFRAATNEKLFF
TRBD1 | TRBJ1-1 | - | TRBV9 | TGTGCCAGCAGCGCCGGACAGGGAGCGGAAGCTTTCTTT | CASSAGQGAEAFF
TRBD1 | TRBJ1-1 | - | TRBV28 | TGTGCCAGCAGTTTTGGGACAGAACCGAACACTGAAGCTTTCTTT | CASSFGTEPNTEAFF
- | TRBJ2-7 | - | TRBV5-1 | TGCGCCAGCAGCCCCGGACATGCCTACGAGCAGTACTTC | CASSPGHAYEQYF
- | TRBJ1-6 | - | TRBV6-6 | TGTGCCAGCAGCCCCAGGGCCGAGAATTCACCCCTCCACTTT | CASSPRAENSPLHF
- | TRBJ1-4 | - | TRBV19 | TGTGCCAGTAGTATTGGAGCAACTAATGAAAAACTGTTTTTT | CASSIGATNEKLFF
- | TRBJ2-1 | - | TRBV7-8 | TGTGCCAGCAGCTTAGCCTTAGCGGCCAAGGGGCAGTTCTTC | CASSLALAAKGQFF
- | TRBJ1-6 | - | TRBV7-6 | TGTGCCAGCAGCTCCGAAGGGGGAGGGAACTATAATTCACCCCTCCACTTT | CASSSEGGGNYNSPLHF